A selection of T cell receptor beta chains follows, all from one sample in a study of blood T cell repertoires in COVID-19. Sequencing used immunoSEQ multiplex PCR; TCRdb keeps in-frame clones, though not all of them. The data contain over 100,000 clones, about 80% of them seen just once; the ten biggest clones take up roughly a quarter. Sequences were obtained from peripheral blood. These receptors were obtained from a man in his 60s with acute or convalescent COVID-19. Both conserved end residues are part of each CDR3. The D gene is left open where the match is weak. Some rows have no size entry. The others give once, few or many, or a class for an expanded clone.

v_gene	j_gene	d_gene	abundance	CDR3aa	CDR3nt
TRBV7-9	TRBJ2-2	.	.	CASSPIANTGELFF	TGTGCCAGCAGCCCTATAGCGAACACCGGGGAGCTGTTTTTT
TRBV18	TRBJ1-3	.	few	CASSQSGSVSGNTIYF	TGTGCCAGCTCACAGTCCGGGTCCGTCTCTGGAAACACCATATATTTT
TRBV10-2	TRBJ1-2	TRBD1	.	CASSSSDRVGGYTF	TGCGCCAGCAGCTCATCCGACAGGGTCGGCGGCTACACCTTC
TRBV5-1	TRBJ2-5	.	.	CASSLSQSRGLETQYF	TGCGCCAGCAGCTTGTCCCAATCCAGGGGATTGGAGACCCAGTACTTC
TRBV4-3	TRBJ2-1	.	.	CASSQDPGFSGHDEQFF	TGCGCCAGCAGCCAAGATCCGGGATTCAGTGGTCACGATGAGCAGTTCTTC
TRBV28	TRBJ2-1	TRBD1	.	CASSSQGASLHEQFF	TGTGCCAGCAGTTCGCAGGGGGCGAGCCTCCACGAGCAGTTCTTC
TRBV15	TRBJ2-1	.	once	CATSGRLNNEQFF	TGTGCCACCAGCGGTAGACTGAACAATGAGCAGTTCTTC
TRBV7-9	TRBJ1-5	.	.	CASSLPGNGQPQHF	TGTGCCAGCAGCTTACCAGGGAACGGGCAGCCCCAGCATTTT
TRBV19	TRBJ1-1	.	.	CASSLSSTEAFF	TGTGCCAGTAGCCTATCGAGCACTGAAGCTTTCTTT
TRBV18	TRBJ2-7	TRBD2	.	CASSPVAGHYEQYF	TGTGCCAGCTCACCCGTAGCGGGGCACTACGAGCAGTACTTC
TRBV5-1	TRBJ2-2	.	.	CASSLGGHTGELFF	TGCGCCAGCAGCTTAGGCGGGCACACCGGGGAGCTGTTTTTT
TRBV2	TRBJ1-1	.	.	CASIPGRSGGTEAFF	TGTGCCAGCATCCCGGGACGCTCGGGGGGGACTGAAGCTTTCTTT
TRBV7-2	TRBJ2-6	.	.	CASSPRTAGANVLTF	TGTGCCAGCAGCCCCCGGACAGCTGGGGCCAACGTCCTGACTTTC
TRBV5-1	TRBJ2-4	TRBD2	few	CASKRVSGNSNIQYF	TGCGCCAGCAAAAGGGTTAGCGGGAATAGCAACATTCAGTACTTC